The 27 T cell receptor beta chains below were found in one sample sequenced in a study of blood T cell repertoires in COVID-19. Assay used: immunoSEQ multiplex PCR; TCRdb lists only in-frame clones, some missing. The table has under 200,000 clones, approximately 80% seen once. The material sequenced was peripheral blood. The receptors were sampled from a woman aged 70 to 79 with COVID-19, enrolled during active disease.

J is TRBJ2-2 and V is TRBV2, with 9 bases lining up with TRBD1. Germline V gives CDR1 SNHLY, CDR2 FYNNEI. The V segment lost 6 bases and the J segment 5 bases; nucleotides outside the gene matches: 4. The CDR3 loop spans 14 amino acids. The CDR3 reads CASRRTGDTGELFF. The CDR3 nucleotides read TGTGCCAGCAGAAGGACAGGGGATACCGGGGAGCTGTTTTTT. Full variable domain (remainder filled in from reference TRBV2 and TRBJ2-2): EPEVTQTPSHQVTQMGQEVILRCVPISNHLYFYWYRQILGQKVEFLVSFYNNEISEKSEIFDDQFSVERPDGSNFTLKIRSTKLEDSAMYFCASRRTGDTGELFFGEGSRLTVL.

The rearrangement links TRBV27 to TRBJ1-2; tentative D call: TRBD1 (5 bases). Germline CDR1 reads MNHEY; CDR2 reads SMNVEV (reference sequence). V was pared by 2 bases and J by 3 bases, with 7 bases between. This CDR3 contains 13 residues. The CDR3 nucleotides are TGTGCCAGCAGTTTAGGGGGGGACTATGGCTACACCTTC. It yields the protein CASSLGGDYGYTF.

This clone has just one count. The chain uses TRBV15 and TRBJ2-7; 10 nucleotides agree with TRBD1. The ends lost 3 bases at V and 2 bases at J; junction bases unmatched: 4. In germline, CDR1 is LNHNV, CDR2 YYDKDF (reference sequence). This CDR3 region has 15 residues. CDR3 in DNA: TGTGCCACCAGCAGTCGGACAGGGGGAGCCTACGAGCAGTACGTC. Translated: CATSSRTGGAYEQYV.

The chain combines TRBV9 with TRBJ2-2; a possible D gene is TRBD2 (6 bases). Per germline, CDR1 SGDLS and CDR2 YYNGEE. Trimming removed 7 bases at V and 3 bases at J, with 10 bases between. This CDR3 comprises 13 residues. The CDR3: CASRGSDTGELFF. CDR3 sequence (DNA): TGTGCCAGCCGGGGGTCGGACACCGGGGAGCTGTTTTTT.

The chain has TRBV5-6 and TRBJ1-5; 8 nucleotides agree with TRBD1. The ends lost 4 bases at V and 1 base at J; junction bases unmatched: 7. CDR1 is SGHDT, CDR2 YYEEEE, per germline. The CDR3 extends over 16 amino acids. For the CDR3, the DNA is TGTGCCAGCAGCCTAGCTGACAGGGGCAGCAATCAGCCCCAGCATTTT. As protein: CASSLADRGSNQPQHF.

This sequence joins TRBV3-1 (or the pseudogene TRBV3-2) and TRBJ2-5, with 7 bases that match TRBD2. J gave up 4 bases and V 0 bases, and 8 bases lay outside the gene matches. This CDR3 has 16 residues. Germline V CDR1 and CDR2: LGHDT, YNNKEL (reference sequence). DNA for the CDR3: TGTGCCAGCAGCCAAGAGGGGCTAGCGGCGCCAGAGACCCAGTACTTC. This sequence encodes CASSQEGLAAPETQYF.

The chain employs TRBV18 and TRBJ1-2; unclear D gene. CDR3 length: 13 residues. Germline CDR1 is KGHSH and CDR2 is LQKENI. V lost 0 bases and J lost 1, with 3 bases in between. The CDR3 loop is CASSPPGNYGYTF. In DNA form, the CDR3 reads TGTGCCAGCTCACCACCCGGTAACTATGGCTACACCTTC.

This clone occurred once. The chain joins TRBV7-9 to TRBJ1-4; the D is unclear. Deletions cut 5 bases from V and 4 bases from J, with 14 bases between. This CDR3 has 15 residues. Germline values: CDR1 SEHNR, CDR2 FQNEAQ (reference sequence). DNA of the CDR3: TGTGCCAGCAGCATAAACCAGCTAGATAATGAAAAACTGTTTTTT. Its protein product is CASSINQLDNEKLFF.

Written as DNA, the CDR3 is TGTGCCAGTGGATACAGGGGATATGGCTACACCTTC. Amino acid sequence: CASGYRGYGYTF. The chain recombines TRBV19 with TRBJ1-2, with 7 bases identical to TRBD1. The germline CDR1 and CDR2 sequences are LNHDA and SQIVND (reference sequence). Trimming cost V 8 bases and J 5 bases; bases outside gene matches: 5. This CDR3 has 12 residues.

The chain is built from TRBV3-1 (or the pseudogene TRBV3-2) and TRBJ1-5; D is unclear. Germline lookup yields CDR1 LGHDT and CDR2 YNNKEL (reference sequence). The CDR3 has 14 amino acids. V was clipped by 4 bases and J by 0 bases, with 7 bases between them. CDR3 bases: TGTGCCAGCAGCCCGAGTTATAGCAATCAGCCCCAGCATTTT. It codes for CASSPSYSNQPQHF.

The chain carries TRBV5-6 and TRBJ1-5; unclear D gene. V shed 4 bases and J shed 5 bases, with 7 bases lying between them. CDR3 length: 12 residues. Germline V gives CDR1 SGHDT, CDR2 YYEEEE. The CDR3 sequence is CASSLRYQPQHF. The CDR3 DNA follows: TGTGCCAGCAGCCTCAGGTATCAGCCCCAGCATTTT.

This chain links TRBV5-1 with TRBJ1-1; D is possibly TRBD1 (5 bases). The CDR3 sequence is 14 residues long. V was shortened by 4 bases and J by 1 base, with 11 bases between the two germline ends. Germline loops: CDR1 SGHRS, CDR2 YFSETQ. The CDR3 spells CASSVPGQNTEAFF. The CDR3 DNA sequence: TGCGCCAGCAGCGTCCCTGGACAGAACACTGAAGCTTTCTTT.

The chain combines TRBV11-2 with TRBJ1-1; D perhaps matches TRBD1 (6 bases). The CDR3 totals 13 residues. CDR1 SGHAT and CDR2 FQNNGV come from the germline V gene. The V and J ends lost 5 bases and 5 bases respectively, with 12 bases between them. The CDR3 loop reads CASSAGGQTEAFF. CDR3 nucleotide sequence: TGTGCCAGCAGCGCCGGGGGGCAGACTGAAGCTTTCTTT.

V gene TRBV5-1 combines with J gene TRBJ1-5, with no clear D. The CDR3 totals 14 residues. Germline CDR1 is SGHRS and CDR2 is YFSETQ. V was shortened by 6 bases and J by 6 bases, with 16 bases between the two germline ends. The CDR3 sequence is CASTVQGLGQPQHF. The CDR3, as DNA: TGCGCCAGCACGGTTCAAGGTCTAGGTCAGCCCCAGCATTTT.

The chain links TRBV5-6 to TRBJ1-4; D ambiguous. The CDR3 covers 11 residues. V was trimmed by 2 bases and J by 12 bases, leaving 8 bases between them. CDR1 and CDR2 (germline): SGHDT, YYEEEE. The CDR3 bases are TGTGCCAGCAGCTTTTACGGGGAACTGTTTTTT. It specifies CASSFYGELFF.

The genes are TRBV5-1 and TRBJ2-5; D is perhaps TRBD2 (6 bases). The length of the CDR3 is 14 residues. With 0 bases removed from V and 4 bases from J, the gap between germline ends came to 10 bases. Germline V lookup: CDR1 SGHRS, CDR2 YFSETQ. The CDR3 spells CASSLEGLPETQYF. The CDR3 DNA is TGCGCCAGCAGCTTGGAGGGACTTCCAGAGACCCAGTACTTC.

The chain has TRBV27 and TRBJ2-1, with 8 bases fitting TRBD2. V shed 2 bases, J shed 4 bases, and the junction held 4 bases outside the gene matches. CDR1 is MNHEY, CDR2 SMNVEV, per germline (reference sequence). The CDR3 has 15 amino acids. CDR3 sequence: CASSLGGGSYNEQFF. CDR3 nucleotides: TGTGCCAGCAGTTTAGGCGGGGGGAGTTACAATGAGCAGTTCTTC.

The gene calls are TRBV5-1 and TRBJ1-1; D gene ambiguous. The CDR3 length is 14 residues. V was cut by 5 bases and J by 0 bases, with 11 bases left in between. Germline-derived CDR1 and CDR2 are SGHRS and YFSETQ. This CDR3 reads CASRPSQLNTEAFF. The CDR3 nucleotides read TGCGCCAGCAGGCCATCTCAGTTGAACACTGAAGCTTTCTTT.

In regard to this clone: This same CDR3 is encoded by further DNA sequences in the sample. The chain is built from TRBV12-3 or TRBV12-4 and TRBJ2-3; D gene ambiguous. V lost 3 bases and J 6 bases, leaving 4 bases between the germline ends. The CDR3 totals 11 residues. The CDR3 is CASSFLDTQYF. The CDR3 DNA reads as TGTGCCAGCAGTTTCCTCGATACGCAGTATTTT.

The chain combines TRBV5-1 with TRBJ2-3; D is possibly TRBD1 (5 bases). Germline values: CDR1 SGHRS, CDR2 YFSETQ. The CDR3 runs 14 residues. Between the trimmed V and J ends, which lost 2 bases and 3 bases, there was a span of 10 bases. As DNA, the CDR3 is TGCGCCAGCAGCTTTCAGGGTTTGACAGATACGCAGTATTTT. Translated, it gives CASSFQGLTDTQYF. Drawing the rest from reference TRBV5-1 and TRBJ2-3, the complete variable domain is KAGVTQTPRYLIKTRGQQVTLSCSPISGHRSVSWYQQTPGQGLQFLFEYFSETQRNKGNFPGRFSGRQFSNSRSEMNVSTLELGDSALYLCASSFQGLTDTQYFGPGTRLTVL.

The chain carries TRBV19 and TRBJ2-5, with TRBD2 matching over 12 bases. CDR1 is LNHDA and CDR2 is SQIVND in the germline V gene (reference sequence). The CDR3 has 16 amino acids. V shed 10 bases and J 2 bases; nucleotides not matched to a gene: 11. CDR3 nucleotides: TGTGCCACCGGTTTGGGCCTAGCGGGGGGGCAAGAGACCCAGTACTTC. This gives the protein CATGLGLAGGQETQYF.

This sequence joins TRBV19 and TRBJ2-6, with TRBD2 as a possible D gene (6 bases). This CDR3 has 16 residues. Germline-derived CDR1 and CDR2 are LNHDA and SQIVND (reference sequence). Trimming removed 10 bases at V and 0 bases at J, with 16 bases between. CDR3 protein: CATGGRLYSGANVLTF. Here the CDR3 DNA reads TGTGCCACCGGGGGACGGCTCTACTCTGGGGCCAACGTCCTGACTTTC.

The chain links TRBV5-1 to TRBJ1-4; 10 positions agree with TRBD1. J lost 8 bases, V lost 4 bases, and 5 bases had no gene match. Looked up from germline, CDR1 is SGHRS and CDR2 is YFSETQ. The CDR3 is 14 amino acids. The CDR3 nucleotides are TGCGCCAGCAGCCAACCGGGACAGGGGGAAAAACTGTTTTTT. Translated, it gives CASSQPGQGEKLFF.

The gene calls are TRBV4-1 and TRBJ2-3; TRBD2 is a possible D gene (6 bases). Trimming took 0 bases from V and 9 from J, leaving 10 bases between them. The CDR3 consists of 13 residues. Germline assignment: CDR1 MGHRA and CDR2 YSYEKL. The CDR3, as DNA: TGCGCCAGCAGCCAAGATTGGGCGGGGACGCAGTATTTT. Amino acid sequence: CASSQDWAGTQYF.

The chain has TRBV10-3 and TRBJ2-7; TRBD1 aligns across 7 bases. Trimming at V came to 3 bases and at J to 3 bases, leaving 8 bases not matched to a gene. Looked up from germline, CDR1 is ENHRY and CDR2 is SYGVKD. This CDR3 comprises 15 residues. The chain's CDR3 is CAISDWAGGYYEQYF. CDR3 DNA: TGTGCCATCAGTGACTGGGCAGGGGGATACTACGAGCAGTACTTC.

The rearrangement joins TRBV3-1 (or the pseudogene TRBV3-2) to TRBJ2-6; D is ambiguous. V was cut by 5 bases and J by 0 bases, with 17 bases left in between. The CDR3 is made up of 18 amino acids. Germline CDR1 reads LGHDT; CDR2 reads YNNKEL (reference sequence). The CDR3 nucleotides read TGTGCCAGCAGCTCCCATTCGGCAGGCTACTCTGGGGCCAACGTCCTGACTTTC. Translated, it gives CASSSHSAGYSGANVLTF.

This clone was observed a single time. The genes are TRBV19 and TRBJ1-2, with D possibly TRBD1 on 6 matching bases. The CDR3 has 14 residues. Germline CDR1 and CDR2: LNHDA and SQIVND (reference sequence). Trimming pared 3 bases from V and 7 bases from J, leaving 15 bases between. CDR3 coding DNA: TGTGCCAGTAGTATCTGGGGGCAAGACGGTGGCTACACCTTC. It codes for CASSIWGQDGGYTF.